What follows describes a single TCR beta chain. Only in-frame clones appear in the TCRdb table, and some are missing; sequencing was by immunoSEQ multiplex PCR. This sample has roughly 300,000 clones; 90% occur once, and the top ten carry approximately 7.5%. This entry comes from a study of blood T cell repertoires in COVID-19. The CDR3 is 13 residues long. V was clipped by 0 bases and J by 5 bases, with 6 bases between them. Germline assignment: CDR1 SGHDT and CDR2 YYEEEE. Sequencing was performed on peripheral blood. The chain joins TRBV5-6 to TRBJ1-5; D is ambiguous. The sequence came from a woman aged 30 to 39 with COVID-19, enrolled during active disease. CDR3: CASSLARDQPQHF. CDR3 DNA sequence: TGTGCCAGCAGCTTGGCCCGGGATCAGCCCCAGCATTTT.